This passage covers 6 T cell receptor beta chains from one sample sequenced in a study of blood T cell repertoires in COVID-19. Libraries were prepared by immunoSEQ multiplex PCR; TCRdb keeps only in-frame clonotypes and omits some of them. The sample records over 65,000 clones, approximately 82% being singletons. The specimen sequenced was peripheral blood. Receptors originate from an elderly man with active COVID-19.

CDR3 protein: CASSQGLAGLGGEQYF. In DNA, the CDR3 is TGTGCCAGCAGCCAAGGACTAGCGGGACTCGGAGGCGAGCAGTACTTC. The chain is built from TRBV3-1 (or the pseudogene TRBV3-2) and TRBJ2-7; the match to TRBD2 covers 11 bases. The CDR3 is 16 residues long. Germline trimming cut 1 base from V and 6 bases from J; bases unmatched to any gene: 8. CDR1 LGHDT and CDR2 YNNKEL come from the germline V gene (reference sequence).

The genes are TRBV18 and TRBJ1-4, with D unresolved. CDR1 is KGHSH and CDR2 is LQKENI in the germline V gene. V dropped 0 bases and J dropped 8 bases, with 13 bases sitting between them. This CDR3 is built from 15 residues. The CDR3 loop reads CASSPPEESGEKLFF. CDR3 nucleotide sequence: TGTGCCAGCTCACCACCTGAGGAGTCCGGGGAAAAACTGTTTTTT.

The chain combines TRBV4-1 with TRBJ2-3, with 8 bases that match TRBD1. CDR3 size: 16 residues. Trimming at V came to 1 base and at J to 2 bases, leaving 5 bases not matched to a gene. Germline-derived CDR1 and CDR2 are MGHRA and YSYEKL. In nucleotides, the CDR3 is TGCGCCAGCAGCCAAGGACAGGGGCCGACCACAGATACGCAGTATTTT. It encodes CASSQGQGPTTDTQYF.

This sequence joins TRBV7-3 and TRBJ2-2, with 9 bases lining up with TRBD1. Looked up from germline, CDR1 is SGHTA and CDR2 is FQGTGA. J lost 7 bases, V lost 4 bases, and 13 bases had no gene match. The length of the CDR3 is 17 residues. Here the CDR3 reads CASSSGGTGPFGGELFF. The CDR3 DNA sequence: TGTGCCAGCAGCTCCGGGGGGACAGGGCCTTTCGGCGGGGAGCTGTTTTTT. Full variable domain (rest looked up from reference TRBV7-3 and TRBJ2-2): GAGVSQTPSNKVTEKGKYVELRCDPISGHTALYWYRQSLGQGPEFLIYFQGTGAADDSGLPNDRFFAVRPEGSVSTLKIQRTERGDSAVYLCASSSGGTGPFGGELFFGEGSRLTVL.

This chain links TRBV7-2 with TRBJ2-1; TRBD1 agrees at 8 bases. Germline-derived CDR1 and CDR2 are SGHTA and FQGNSA. With 5 bases clipped from V and 9 bases from J, the junction kept 12 bases outside the gene matches. This CDR3 is built from 15 residues. The CDR3, as DNA: TGTGCCAGCAGCCTAGAACGGACAGGGTTCTCTGAGCAGTTCTTC. Its translation is CASSLERTGFSEQFF.

The chain has TRBV14 and TRBJ2-7, with 10 bases that match TRBD1. Germline-derived CDR1 and CDR2 are SGHDN and FVKESK. V dropped 1 base and J dropped 6; count of bases not matched to a gene: 3. The CDR3 length is 14 residues. The CDR3 sequence is CASSQVGTGAEQYF. In nucleotides, the CDR3 is TGTGCCAGCAGCCAAGTCGGGACAGGGGCCGAGCAGTACTTC.